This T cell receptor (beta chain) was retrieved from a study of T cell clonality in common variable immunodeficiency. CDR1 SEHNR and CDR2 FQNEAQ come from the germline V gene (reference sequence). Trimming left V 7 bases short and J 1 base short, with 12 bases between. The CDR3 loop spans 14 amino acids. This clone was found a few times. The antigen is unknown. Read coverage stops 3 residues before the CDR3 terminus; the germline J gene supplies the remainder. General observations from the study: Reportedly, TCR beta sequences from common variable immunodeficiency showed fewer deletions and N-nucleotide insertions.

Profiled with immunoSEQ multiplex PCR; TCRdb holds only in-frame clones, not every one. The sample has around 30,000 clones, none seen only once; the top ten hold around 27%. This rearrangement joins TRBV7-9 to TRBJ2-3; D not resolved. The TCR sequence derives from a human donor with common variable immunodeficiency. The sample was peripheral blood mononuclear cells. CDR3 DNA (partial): TGTGCCAGCATTGCTGGGCTCGGCACAGATACG. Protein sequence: CASIAGLGTDT. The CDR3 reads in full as CASIAGLGTDTQYF.